The TCR beta chain described here comes from a study of identical twins. The study, taken as a whole, reports: Partly confounded zero-insertion analyses could result from invariant MAIT and iNKT cells. A lower insertion count was a feature of abundant cord blood beta clonotypes, with no such feature in memory repertoires.

This clonotype has only a few counts. Its specificity is not known. Unique molecular identifiers were present on cDNA, and template switching added a universal primer site. Using its own MiXCR run on the 5' RACE reads, TCRdb lists one record per CDR3 protein. This sample has 1.5 million to 2 million distinct CDR3 sequences, with about 31% found just once. The CDR3 length is 13 residues. The V and J ends lost 4 bases and 8 bases respectively, with 12 bases between them. The germline CDR1 and CDR2 sequences are MNHNS and SASEGT. The rearrangement uses TRBV6-1 and TRBJ2-4; D is ambiguous. This receptor was identified in a newborn girl in good health. Sequencing was performed on cord blood. The chain's CDR3 is CASSVGIGYIQYF. The CDR3 coding sequence is TGTGCCAGCAGTGTGGGCATCGGGTACATTCAGTACTTC.